This passage covers 10 T cell receptor beta chains from one sample sequenced in a study of T cell clonality in common variable immunodeficiency. Data came from immunoSEQ multiplex PCR; TCRdb stores just in-frame clones and leaves some out. The sample holds under 50,000 clones, and no clone turns up only once. Sequencing input: peripheral blood mononuclear cells. The receptors come from a person aged 18-70 years in good health.

About this clone itself: Read coverage stops 3 residues before the CDR3 terminus; the germline J gene supplies the remainder. This rearrangement joins TRBV19 to TRBJ1-5, with D hard to call. This CDR3 spans 17 amino acids. CDR1 is LNHDA and CDR2 is SQIVND in the germline V gene (reference sequence). The ends were cut back, 1 base at V and 1 base at J, with 14 bases in the middle. The CDR3 DNA, read in part, is TGTGCCAGTAGTATAGGAGTACGGCGGAGAAGCAATCAGCCC. Residues: CASSIGVRRRSNQP. The full CDR3 protein is CASSIGVRRRSNQPQHF.

This clone has a count of ten or more. The observed sequence ends 3 residues before the CDR3 terminus, with the missing tail filled in from the germline J gene. The chain carries TRBV28 and TRBJ2-7; 7 nucleotides match TRBD2. The germline V gene encodes CDR1 MDHEN and CDR2 SYDVKM. This CDR3 is built from 14 residues. Trimming took 2 bases from V and 4 from J; bases not matched to a gene: 5. The sequenced CDR3 bases are TGTGCCAGCAGTTTAGGACTAGAACTGTACGAG. This codes for CASSLGLELYE. The full CDR3 protein is CASSLGLELYEQYF.

This clone was counted at least ten times. The CDR3 end lies 3 residues beyond the end of the read and is filled in from the germline J gene. The rearrangement links TRBV20-1 to TRBJ2-1, with TRBD2 matching over 7 bases. Germline V gives CDR1 DFQATT, CDR2 SNEGSKA (reference sequence). V was pared by 5 bases and J by 0 bases, with 7 bases of the junction left unmatched. The CDR3 sequence is 15 residues long. CDR3 protein: CSALGGGASYNEQFF. Partial CDR3 DNA: TGCAGTGCTTTGGGGGGGGGTGCCTCCTACAATGAG.

This clone was recorded at least ten times. The junction does not match germline at one end; this may be a read error. The read terminates 3 residues ahead of where the CDR3 ends, so the germline J gene completes it. Other DNA sequences within the sample encode an identical CDR3. The V and J genes are TRBV10-3 and TRBJ1-1, with a weak D call TRBD1 (5 bases). The CDR3 loop spans 12 amino acids. In germline, CDR1 is ENHRY, CDR2 SYGVKD. CDR3 sequence reads: CAIRDGGTEAFF. The sequenced CDR3 bases are TGCGCCATCAGGGACGGGGGCACTGAA.

This clone was seen at least ten times. Sequencing ends 3 residues short of the CDR3 end; the germline J gene provides the rest. V gene TRBV19 combines with J gene TRBJ2-1; TRBD2 agrees at 9 bases. The CDR3 length is 16 residues. After removal of 5 bases from V and 3 bases from J, the junction contained 8 bases not matched to a gene. Germline V gives CDR1 LNHDA, CDR2 SQIVND (reference sequence). The CDR3 is CASSVIAGDYYNEQFF. The sequenced CDR3 bases are TGTGCCAGTAGTGTCATAGCGGGAGATTACTACAATGAG. The entire variable domain, with the rest obtained from reference TRBV19 and TRBJ2-1, is as follows: DGGITQSPKYLFRKEGQNVTLSCEQNLNHDAMYWYRQDPGQGLRLIYYSQIVNDFQKGDIAEGYSVSREKKESFPLTVTSAQKNPTAFYLCASSVIAGDYYNEQFFGPGTRLTVL.

This clone has at least ten counts. With the read ending 3 residues before the CDR3 end, the germline J gene is used to fill in that end. The rearrangement links TRBV4-1 to TRBJ2-3, with a weak D call TRBD2 (6 bases). The CDR3 loop spans 13 amino acids. The ends were cut back, 4 bases at V and 3 bases at J, with 8 bases in the middle. Germline V gene lookup returns CDR1 MGHRA and CDR2 YSYEKL. The CDR3 reads CASSLTRTDTQYF. The CDR3 DNA, read in part, is TGCGCCAGCAGCCTGACTAGGACAGATACG.

This clone was recorded many times. Read sequence stops 3 residues before the CDR3 end, and the germline J gene provides the missing end. The rearrangement uses TRBV20-1 and TRBJ2-7, with D perhaps matching TRBD1 (6 bases). Per germline, CDR1 DFQATT and CDR2 SNEGSKA (reference sequence). This CDR3 is built from 12 residues. The CDR3 reads CRFGQSFYEQYF. The sequenced CDR3 bases are TGCAGATTCGGACAGTCATTCTACGAG.

This clone has at least ten counts. The sequenced CDR3 bases are TGCGCCAGCAGCTTGAGGGCGGGAGGGCCTCCAGATACG. Translation gives CASSLRAGGPPDT. In full, the CDR3 reads CASSLRAGGPPDTQYF. V and J are TRBV5-1 and TRBJ2-3; 9 bases fit TRBD2. Read coverage stops 3 residues before the CDR3 terminus; the germline J gene supplies the remainder. Germline-derived CDR1 and CDR2 are SGHRS and YFSETQ. The J segment lost 4 bases and the V segment lost 1 base, leaving 7 bases of the junction unmatched. The CDR3 is 16 residues long.

At least ten counts were recorded for this clone. The observed sequence ends 3 residues before the CDR3 terminus, with the missing tail filled in from the germline J gene. V gene TRBV5-4 combines with J gene TRBJ1-1, with D possibly TRBD1 on 6 matching bases. Germline V lookup: CDR1 SGHNT, CDR2 YYREEE (reference sequence). The CDR3 is made up of 15 amino acids. V gave up 4 bases and J gave up 1 base, with 14 bases separating them. The CDR3 sequence: CASSRGTSKNTEAFF. The sequenced part of the CDR3 DNA is TGTGCCAGCAGCCGCGGGACATCCAAGAACACTGAA.

This clone was picked up many times. The read ends 3 residues early relative to the CDR3; the germline J gene fills the gap. The chain uses TRBV20-1 and TRBJ1-2, with TRBD1 matching over 7 bases. Per the germline V gene, CDR1 is DFQATT and CDR2 is SNEGSKA (reference sequence). This CDR3 has 11 residues. Trimming cost V 4 bases and J 4 bases; bases outside gene matches: 0. CDR3 bases read: TGCAGTGCTAACAGGGGCTATGGC. This translates into CSANRGYG. The whole CDR3 sequence reads CSANRGYGYTF.